The 30 T cell receptor beta chains presented below share a single source sample, sequenced in a study of shared clonotypes between healthy human individuals. Clones were read by immunoSEQ multiplex PCR, and TCRdb kept only the in-frame ones, dropping some. The table includes about 1.9 million clones, roughly 93% detected once. CD45RO-negative, CCR7-positively selected cells formed the naive CD8 fraction, excluding terminally differentiated effector memory CD45RA+ cells. Sequencing was carried out using naive CD8+ T cells from PBMCs. The receptors here all came from a man between 18 and 29 years old in good health. Some clones in this sample may be carry-over from other donors' samples.

CDR3 sequence (DNA): TGTGCCAGCAGCCCGAGGACAGGCCCCAATGAGCAGTTCTTC. Its translation: CASSPRTGPNEQFF. The V and J genes are TRBV7-2 and TRBJ2-1; 7 bases line up with TRBD1. V dropped 5 bases and J dropped 6; count of bases not matched to a gene: 7. The CDR3 sequence is 14 residues long. The V gene's germline CDR1 is SGHTA and CDR2 FQGNSA.

The chain recombines TRBV27 with TRBJ2-7; 9 bases match TRBD2. The J segment lost 7 bases and the V segment lost 6 bases, leaving 16 bases of the junction unmatched. Germline-derived CDR1 and CDR2 are MNHEY and SMNVEV (reference sequence). The CDR3 loop spans 16 amino acids. The CDR3 protein is CASSPFSGSFLWEQYF. The CDR3, as DNA: TGTGCCAGCAGCCCATTTAGCGGGAGTTTCCTCTGGGAGCAGTACTTC.

This clone was observed once. The chain couples TRBV7-6 to TRBJ1-4; D uncertain. The CDR3 is 15 residues long. The V gene lost 1 base and the J gene lost 7 bases, with 13 bases spanning the gap. Looked up from germline, CDR1 is SGHVS and CDR2 is FNYEAQ. CDR3 nucleotides: TGTGCCAGCAGCTTAGGCGGGTTCGTTAGTGAAAAACTGTTTTTT. Translation gives CASSLGGFVSEKLFF.

The rearrangement uses TRBV29-1 and TRBJ2-1, with TRBD2 identical over 7 bases. V was pared by 2 bases and J by 3 bases, with 4 bases of the junction left unmatched. The germline CDR1 and CDR2 sequences are SQVTM and ANQGSEA. The CDR3 consists of 14 residues. CDR3 sequence reads: CSVESLADYNEQFF. The CDR3 bases are TGCAGCGTTGAAAGTCTAGCGGACTACAATGAGCAGTTCTTC.

The chain has TRBV19 and TRBJ2-7; D is possibly TRBD1 or TRBD2 (5 bases each). Germline V gene data show CDR1 as LNHDA and CDR2 as SQIVND (reference sequence). The CDR3 is 15 residues long. The V and J ends lost 6 bases and 2 bases respectively, with 17 bases between them. The CDR3 bases are TGTGCCAGTAGCCTGAGGGGACCCAGCCCCTACGAGCAGTACTTC. It is translated as CASSLRGPSPYEQYF. Full variable domain (outside the CDR3, taken from reference TRBV19 and TRBJ2-7): DGGITQSPKYLFRKEGQNVTLSCEQNLNHDAMYWYRQDPGQGLRLIYYSQIVNDFQKGDIAEGYSVSREKKESFPLTVTSAQKNPTAFYLCASSLRGPSPYEQYFGPGTRLTVT.

The chain links TRBV9 to TRBJ2-3, with 14 bases aligning to TRBD2. Trimming removed 4 bases from V and 7 bases from J; junction bases left unmatched: 8. The CDR3 length is 16 residues. The germline gives CDR1 SGDLS, CDR2 YYNGEE. CDR3 in amino acids: CASSTQTSGRANTQYF. CDR3 sequence (DNA): TGTGCCAGCAGCACCCAGACTAGCGGGAGGGCAAATACGCAGTATTTT.

The chain employs TRBV5-5 and TRBJ1-5; maybe TRBD1 (5 bases). Trimming cost V 4 bases and J 0 bases, with 14 bases left between them. Germline loops: CDR1 SGHKS, CDR2 YYEKEE (reference sequence). The CDR3 covers 16 residues. CDR3 DNA sequence: TGTGCCAGCAGCCTCTTGACAGTCGATAGCAATCAGCCCCAGCATTTT. Translating gives CASSLLTVDSNQPQHF.

The rearrangement links TRBV11-2 to TRBJ2-7, with TRBD2 as a possible D gene (6 bases). CDR1 is SGHAT, CDR2 FQNNGV, per germline. V lost 1 base to trimming and J lost 1 base, with 14 bases between them. The CDR3 runs 16 residues. CDR3 coding DNA: TGTGCCAGCAGCTTAGGTGGGGGAGGAGGATCCTACGAGCAGTACTTC. This sequence encodes CASSLGGGGGSYEQYF.

In regard to this clone: The identical CDR3 is also encoded by other nucleotide sequences in the sample. The genes are TRBV27 and TRBJ2-7; 11 nucleotides agree with TRBD2. Per germline, CDR1 MNHEY and CDR2 SMNVEV (reference sequence). Germline trimming cut 6 bases from V and 4 bases from J; bases unmatched to any gene: 2. This CDR3 comprises 13 residues. Here the CDR3 DNA reads TGTGCCAGCAGATTAGCGGGAGGGTACGAGCAGTACTTC. Translating it yields CASRLAGGYEQYF.

Remarks on this clone: Other DNA variants within this sample encode the same CDR3. DNA of the CDR3: TGTGCCAGCAGCTTAGCGGAGCAGTTCTTC. Protein product: CASSLAEQFF. This chain joins TRBV7-9 and TRBJ2-1; D is ambiguous. The CDR3 is 10 residues long. Trimming took 0 bases from V and 10 from J, leaving 1 base between them. Per germline, CDR1 SEHNR and CDR2 FQNEAQ (reference sequence).

The chain combines TRBV6-5 with TRBJ1-5, with D tentatively TRBD1 (6 bases). The germline V gene encodes CDR1 MNHEY and CDR2 SVGAGI. V was shortened by 6 bases and J by 9 bases, with 18 bases between the two germline ends. CDR3 length: 14 residues. CDR3 loop: CASSPYRELSPQHF. Here the CDR3 DNA reads TGTGCCAGCAGCCCCTACAGGGAGCTCTCGCCCCAGCATTTT.

The chain has TRBV7-9 and TRBJ1-1, with TRBD1 identical over 8 bases. The CDR3 is made up of 16 amino acids. With V trimmed by 5 bases and J by 4 bases, 12 bases remained unmatched. Germline V gives CDR1 SEHNR, CDR2 FQNEAQ (reference sequence). The CDR3 is CASSPLGQGAITEAFF. The CDR3 coding sequence is TGTGCCAGCAGCCCGCTGGGGCAGGGGGCGATCACTGAAGCTTTCTTT.

The chain uses TRBV27 and TRBJ2-7; D is unresolved. V was cut by 4 bases and J by 2 bases, with 9 bases left in between. Germline V CDR1 and CDR2: MNHEY, SMNVEV (reference sequence). The CDR3 totals 13 residues. This chain's CDR3 is CASSSRVPYEQYF. CDR3 nucleotides: TGTGCCAGCAGTTCAAGGGTGCCCTACGAGCAGTACTTC.

The chain joins TRBV7-9 to TRBJ1-2, with D possibly TRBD1 on 6 matching bases. This CDR3 is built from 13 residues. Looked up from germline, CDR1 is SEHNR and CDR2 is FQNEAQ (reference sequence). V lost 2 bases, J lost 6 bases, and 10 bases lay in between. CDR3 sequence reads: CASSLNRADGYTF. CDR3 nucleotides: TGTGCCAGCAGCTTAAACAGGGCCGATGGCTACACCTTC.

The rearrangement joins TRBV28 to TRBJ2-7; D ambiguous. The V end lost 7 bases, the J end lost 2 bases, and 18 bases lay between the germline ends. The CDR3 runs 15 residues. Germline lookup yields CDR1 MDHEN and CDR2 SYDVKM. DNA for the CDR3: TGTGCCAGCAATCCAGCCGGGCCTACGGCCTACGAGCAGTACTTC. Amino acids: CASNPAGPTAYEQYF.

V usage is TRBV7-9 and J usage is TRBJ2-1; possible D gene TRBD2, 6 bases. CDR1 is SEHNR and CDR2 is FQNEAQ in the germline V gene (reference sequence). V lost 5 bases to trimming and J lost 0 bases, with 14 bases between them. There are 16 residues in the CDR3. CDR3 sequence: CASSDRDGSSYNEQFF. CDR3 DNA: TGTGCCAGCAGCGACCGGGACGGGAGCTCCTACAATGAGCAGTTCTTC.

The chain joins TRBV7-3 to TRBJ2-1; D is ambiguous. V shed 1 base and J shed 0 bases, with 10 bases lying between them. This CDR3 has 16 residues. Germline loops: CDR1 SGHTA, CDR2 FQGTGA. The CDR3 sequence is CASSLMAASSYNEQFF. CDR3 in DNA: TGTGCCAGCAGCTTAATGGCGGCAAGCTCCTACAATGAGCAGTTCTTC.

V gene TRBV5-6 combines with J gene TRBJ2-4; TRBD2 is a possible D gene (5 bases). The V gene lost 4 bases and the J gene lost 0 bases, with 14 bases spanning the gap. The CDR3 extends over 16 amino acids. Germline lookup yields CDR1 SGHDT and CDR2 YYEEEE. CDR3 loop: CASSIRAGRAKNIQYF. The CDR3 bases are TGTGCCAGCAGCATAAGGGCGGGTCGAGCCAAAAACATTCAGTACTTC.

The J gene is TRBJ2-7, the V gene TRBV4-1; D possibly uses TRBD1 or TRBD2 (5 bases each). The CDR3 spans 16 residues. Germline lookup yields CDR1 MGHRA and CDR2 YSYEKL. Trimming took 3 bases from V and 3 from J, leaving 18 bases between them. CDR3 sequence: CASSHRDQLGVYEQYF. The CDR3 DNA reads as TGCGCCAGCAGCCACAGGGACCAACTAGGGGTCTACGAGCAGTACTTC.

This clone has a single count. J is TRBJ2-5 and V is TRBV5-6, with a possible D match to TRBD1 (6 bases). Germline V gene sequence: CDR1 SGHDT, CDR2 YYEEEE. This CDR3 has 15 amino acids. The V gene lost 4 bases and the J gene lost 7 bases, with 20 bases spanning the gap. The CDR3 loop reads CASSAGQIQRWTQYF. CDR3 nucleotides: TGTGCCAGCAGCGCCGGACAGATACAAAGATGGACCCAGTACTTC. Looking up the rest from reference TRBV5-6 and TRBJ2-5 gives the full variable domain: DAGVTQSPTHLIKTRGQQVTLRCSPKSGHDTVSWYQQALGQGPQFIFQYYEEEERQRGNFPDRFSGHQFPNYSSELNVNALLLGDSALYLCASSAGQIQRWTQYFGPGTRLLVL.

Remarks on this clone: This same CDR3 is encoded by further DNA sequences in the sample. The rearrangement uses TRBV27 and TRBJ2-2; the D gene is possibly TRBD2 (5 bases). This CDR3 comprises 13 residues. The V and J ends lost 5 bases and 5 bases respectively, with 9 bases between them. From germline, CDR1 is MNHEY and CDR2 SMNVEV (reference sequence). CDR3 amino acids: CASSVRGTGELFF. The CDR3 DNA reads TGTGCCAGCAGTGTCCGCGGGACCGGGGAGCTGTTTTTT.

This chain uses TRBV7-8 with TRBJ1-4; possible D gene TRBD1, 5 bases. The CDR3 totals 18 residues. The V gene's germline CDR1 is SGHVS and CDR2 FQNEAQ. V gave up 5 bases and J gave up 2 bases, with 21 bases separating them. CDR3 coding DNA: TGTGCCAGCAGCCCAGAGACCCCGGTCAAGGGGACTAATGAAAAACTGTTTTTT. This codes for CASSPETPVKGTNEKLFF.

V usage is TRBV19 and J usage is TRBJ2-2, with 8 bases that match TRBD2. The CDR3 extends over 18 amino acids. Germline V gene lookup returns CDR1 LNHDA and CDR2 SQIVND (reference sequence). V lost 3 bases and J lost 3; bases outside the gene matches: 12. CDR3 in amino acids: CASSMVVALAEYTGELFF. CDR3 nucleotide sequence: TGTGCCAGTAGTATGGTAGTGGCACTAGCGGAATACACCGGGGAGCTGTTTTTT.

This sequence joins TRBV7-6 and TRBJ2-7; D ambiguous. Germline V CDR1 and CDR2: SGHVS, FNYEAQ. CDR3 size: 13 residues. V lost 0 bases and J lost 3, with 6 bases in between. The CDR3 here is CASSLAGHYEQYF. The CDR3 nucleotides are TGTGCCAGCAGCTTAGCTGGCCACTACGAGCAGTACTTC.

CDR3 in amino acids: CASTHLKGTSDYTF. CDR3 sequence (DNA): TGCGCCAGCACCCACCTGAAAGGGACATCAGACTACACCTTC. The chain recombines TRBV4-1 with TRBJ1-2; D may be TRBD1 (6 bases). Germline V lookup: CDR1 MGHRA, CDR2 YSYEKL. The V and J ends lost 7 bases and 10 bases respectively, with 22 bases between them. CDR3 length: 14 amino acids.

This clone was detected a few times. J is TRBJ1-5 and V is TRBV5-6; possible D gene TRBD1, 5 bases. The CDR3 runs 14 residues. Germline V gene data show CDR1 as SGHDT and CDR2 as YYEEEE. Trimming took off 3 bases at V and 4 bases at J, with 11 bases between the two ends. The CDR3 reads CASSSQAMNQPQHF. Written as DNA, the CDR3 is TGTGCCAGCAGCTCACAGGCCATGAATCAGCCCCAGCATTTT.

This clone has only a few counts. The chain uses TRBV27 and TRBJ1-1; no definite D call. Trimming shortened V by 7 bases and J by 1 base, and 10 bases separated the two germline ends. Germline V gene lookup returns CDR1 MNHEY and CDR2 SMNVEV (reference sequence). This CDR3 has 13 amino acids. The DNA of the CDR3 is TGTGCCAGCACCCTAGGTCCGAACACTGAAGCTTTCTTT. Amino acid sequence: CASTLGPNTEAFF.

This clone was observed once. The chain recombines TRBV27 with TRBJ2-2, with D perhaps assigned TRBD1 or TRBD2 (5 bases each). Trimming cost V 3 bases and J 4 bases, with 9 bases left between them. This CDR3 is 14 amino acids long. Per germline, CDR1 MNHEY and CDR2 SMNVEV (reference sequence). CDR3 nucleotides: TGTGCCAGCAGTTTGGTGGGGGTCACCGGGGAGCTGTTTTTT. Its translation is CASSLVGVTGELFF.

As for this clone: Different DNA sequences within this sample yield the same CDR3. The chain links TRBV30 to TRBJ1-2; TRBD1 matches 7 bases. The CDR3 totals 13 residues. Trimming took 0 bases from V and 5 from J; bases not matched to a gene: 3. Germline CDR1 and CDR2: GTSNPN and SVGIG (reference sequence). For the CDR3, the DNA is TGTGCCTGGAGTGTAGGGGGCCGATATGGCTACACCTTC. The encoded protein is CAWSVGGRYGYTF.

The chain links TRBV29-1 to TRBJ2-7; D may be TRBD1 or TRBD2 (5 bases each). The ends were cut back, 2 bases at V and 10 bases at J, with 15 bases in the middle. This CDR3 has 12 amino acids. The germline gives CDR1 SQVTM, CDR2 ANQGSEA. The chain's CDR3 is CSVEIGTPGQYF. The CDR3 DNA follows: TGCAGCGTTGAAATCGGGACCCCAGGACAGTACTTC.